This TCR beta chain originates from a study of chemoradiotherapy in HPV16-positive cancers. Overall study context: Candidate HPV-specific clones and shared TCR motifs came from a couple of HPV16-positive patients. Study-level results: Only a couple of HPV16-positive patients supplied the functional HPV-specificity definition.

With regard to this clone: What it binds is not known.

Method: immunoSEQ multiplex PCR; TCRdb's copy keeps in-frame clones and lacks some. This sample has 20,000 to 25,000 clones; around 87% occur once, and the top ten carry roughly 2.4%. Germline V gene data show CDR1 as SNHLY and CDR2 as FYNNEI. The CDR3 sequence is 14 residues long. V shed 4 bases and J shed 8 bases, with 17 bases lying between them. The TCR originated in a human donor with HPV-associated anogenital cancer. This chain connects TRBV2 to TRBJ1-2; tentatively, D is TRBD1 (6 bases). Here the sequenced sample was blood, taken from a patient who underwent chemoradiotherapy. The CDR3 coding sequence is TGTGCCAGCAGTGCACGATTGGGGGCCGAAGGCTACACCTTC. Amino acid sequence: CASSARLGAEGYTF.